These 8 T cell receptor beta chains came from one sample sequenced in a study of shared T cell receptors in the human thymus. Profiled with immunoSEQ multiplex PCR; TCRdb holds only in-frame clones, not every one. This sample has around 65,000 clones, with about 95% found just once. The specimen was thymocytes. The receptors originated from a human donor.

This clone was recorded once. This chain connects TRBV6-5 to TRBJ2-5, with D possibly matching TRBD2 (5 bases). V dropped 7 bases and J dropped 7 bases, with 10 bases sitting between them. CDR1 and CDR2 from the germline V gene are MNHEY and SVGAGI. This CDR3 region has 11 residues. CDR3 amino acids: CASTARGTQYF. The DNA for the CDR3 is TGTGCCAGCACGGCCCGGGGGACCCAGTACTTC.

This chain joins TRBV11-2 and TRBJ2-7; a possible D gene is TRBD1 (6 bases). Germline values: CDR1 SGHAT, CDR2 FQNNGV. This CDR3 spans 17 amino acids. Between the trimmed V and J ends, which lost 0 bases and 0 bases, there was a span of 15 bases. CDR3 residues: CASSLDELTGHSYEQYF. CDR3 sequence (DNA): TGTGCCAGCAGCTTAGACGAATTGACAGGACACTCCTACGAGCAGTACTTC.

V and J are TRBV21-1 and TRBJ2-5; the table calls TRBD1, which could not be checked here. TRBV21-1 is described as a pseudogene. This CDR3 is 18 amino acids long. The CDR3, as DNA: TGTGCCAGCAGCAAAGGCCGACGACCGGGACAGTACCAAGAGACCCAGTACTTC. Translating gives CASSKGRRPGQYQETQYF.

The V gene is TRBV4-3, the J gene TRBJ2-1; the match to TRBD2 covers 8 bases. The CDR3 runs to 17 residues. Germline loops: CDR1 LGHNA, CDR2 YSLEER. Trimming cost V 0 bases and J 1 base; bases outside gene matches: 5. The CDR3 coding sequence is TGCGCCAGCAGCCAAGAACCAGCGGGGGTTTCCTACAATGAGCAGTTCTTC. Translation gives CASSQEPAGVSYNEQFF.

This clone was detected only once. The chain couples TRBV28 to TRBJ2-7; 8 bases are shared with TRBD1. CDR1 is MDHEN and CDR2 is SYDVKM in the germline V gene. The J segment lost 3 bases and the V segment lost 7 bases, leaving 20 bases of the junction unmatched. The CDR3 spans 18 residues. The CDR3 spells CASNSCRVEGQDYYEQYF. In DNA form, the CDR3 reads TGTGCCAGCAACTCCTGCAGGGTCGAGGGACAGGATTACTACGAGCAGTACTTC. Full variable domain (missing parts from reference TRBV28 and TRBJ2-7): DVKVTQSSRYLVKRTGEKVFLECVQDMDHENMFWYRQDPGLGLRLIYFSYDVKMKEKGDIPEGYSVSREKKERFSLILESASTNQTSMYLCASNSCRVEGQDYYEQYFGPGTRLTVT.

The CDR3 sequence: CASSLEPGRAGTEAFF. The CDR3 DNA reads TGTGCCAGCAGCTTAGAACCGGGCAGGGCGGGCACTGAAGCTTTCTTT. V gene TRBV11-2 combines with J gene TRBJ1-1; a possible D gene is TRBD1 (5 bases). This CDR3 contains 16 residues. CDR1 and CDR2 (germline): SGHAT, FQNNGV. V dropped 0 bases and J dropped 4 bases, with 15 bases sitting between them.

In nucleotides, the CDR3 is TGTGCCACCAGCAGAGATCCCAGAAAAGAGACCCAGTACTTC. Translating it yields CATSRDPRKETQYF. V and J are TRBV15 and TRBJ2-5; D gene unclear. Trimming left V 0 bases short and J 3 bases short, with 8 bases between. Germline loops: CDR1 LNHNV, CDR2 YYDKDF (reference sequence). This CDR3 contains 14 residues. The whole variable domain, remainder taken from reference TRBV15 and TRBJ2-5, is DAMVIQNPRYQVTQFGKPVTLSCSQTLNHNVMYWYQQKSSQAPKLLFHYYDKDFNNEADTPDNFQSRRPNTSFCFLDIRSPGLGDTAMYLCATSRDPRKETQYFGPGTRLLVL.

This clone was observed a single time. V usage is TRBV7-9 and J usage is TRBJ1-5; D uncertain. The CDR3 is 14 residues long. Germline V gene sequence: CDR1 SEHNR, CDR2 FQNEAQ (reference sequence). V lost 1 base to trimming and J lost 3 bases, with 7 bases between them. The DNA for the CDR3 is TGTGCCAGCAGCTTAGAACAGCACAATCAGCCCCAGCATTTT. Translated: CASSLEQHNQPQHF. The full variable domain, in which reference TRBV7-9 and TRBJ1-5 provide the parts outside the CDR3, is DTGVSQNPRHKITKRGQNVTFRCDPISEHNRLYWYRQTLGQGPEFLTYFQNEAQLEKSRLLSDRFSAERPKGSFSTLEIQRTEQGDSAMYLCASSLEQHNQPQHFGDGTRLSIL.